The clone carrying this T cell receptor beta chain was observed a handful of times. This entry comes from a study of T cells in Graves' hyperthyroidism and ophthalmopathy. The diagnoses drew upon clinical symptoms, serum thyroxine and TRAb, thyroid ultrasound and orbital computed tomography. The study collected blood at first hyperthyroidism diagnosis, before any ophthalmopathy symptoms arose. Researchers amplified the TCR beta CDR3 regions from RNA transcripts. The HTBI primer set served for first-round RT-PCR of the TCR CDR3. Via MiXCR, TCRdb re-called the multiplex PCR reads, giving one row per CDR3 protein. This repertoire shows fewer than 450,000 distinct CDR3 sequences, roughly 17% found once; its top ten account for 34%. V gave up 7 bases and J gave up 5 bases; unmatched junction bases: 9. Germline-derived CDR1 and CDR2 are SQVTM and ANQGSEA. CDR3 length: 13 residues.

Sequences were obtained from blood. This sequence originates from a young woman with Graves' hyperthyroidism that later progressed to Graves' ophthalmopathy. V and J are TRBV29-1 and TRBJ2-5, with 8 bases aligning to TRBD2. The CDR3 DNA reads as TGCAGCGCAAAACCGGGACTAGAGGAGACCCAGTACTTC. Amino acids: CSAKPGLEETQYF.